A single sample gave rise to the 14 T cell receptor beta chains below, sequenced in a study of T cells in Graves' hyperthyroidism and ophthalmopathy. TCR beta CDR3 region amplification was performed from RNA transcripts. First-round RT-PCR targeting the TCR CDR3 was performed with the HTBI primer set. MiXCR, run by TCRdb on the multiplex PCR reads, gives a single entry per CDR3 protein. The sample yields hundreds of thousands of distinct CDR3 sequences, roughly 14% seen once. Sequencing was done on a sample of blood. The receptors here all came from a woman aged 18-29 years with Graves' hyperthyroidism that later progressed to Graves' ophthalmopathy.

The chain joins TRBV3-1 to TRBJ2-1; no clear D. The germline V and J ends were trimmed by 4 bases and 6 bases, with 16 bases remaining between them. The germline V gene encodes CDR1 LGHDT and CDR2 YNNKEL (reference sequence). The CDR3 loop spans 15 amino acids. In DNA form, the CDR3 reads TGTGCCAGCAGCCCATATCATAGCCCTTCCAATGAGCAGTTCTTC. Translated, it gives CASSPYHSPSNEQFF.

This clonotype has a handful of counts. This may stem from a read error, because a much larger clone lies one nucleotide away. This chain uses TRBV7-9 with TRBJ2-1, with 9 bases aligning to TRBD1. CDR1 SEHNR and CDR2 FQNEAQ come from the germline V gene (reference sequence). V trimming: 2 bases; J trimming: 8 bases; junction bases outside the gene matches: 7. The CDR3 contains 15 residues. The CDR3 nucleotides are TGTGCCAGCAGCTTACCGCCAAGACAGGGGGATGAGCAGTTCTTC. Translation: CASSLPPRQGDEQFF.

Ten or more counts support this clonotype. The chain is built from TRBV18 and TRBJ2-1; perhaps TRBD1 as D (5 bases). This CDR3 region has 17 residues. V was trimmed by 2 bases and J by 3 bases, leaving 17 bases between them. Germline-derived CDR1 and CDR2 are KGHSH and LQKENI. DNA for the CDR3: TGTGCCAGCTCACCAAAACGTAAGGGGCCGGGCTACAATGAGCAGTTCTTC. Translation gives CASSPKRKGPGYNEQFF. The full variable domain, in which reference TRBV18 and TRBJ2-1 provide the parts outside the CDR3, is NAGVMQNPRHLVRRRGQEARLRCSPMKGHSHVYWYRQLPEEGLKFMVYLQKENIIDESGMPKERFSAEFPKEGPSILRIQQVVRGDSAAYFCASSPKRKGPGYNEQFFGPGTRLTVL.

This clonotype came up many times. Here the CDR3 reads CASSITGGAADGYTF. The CDR3, as DNA: TGCGCCAGCAGCATTACAGGGGGCGCAGCGGACGGCTACACCTTC. This sequence joins TRBV5-1 and TRBJ1-2; 9 bases line up with TRBD1. The CDR3 is 15 residues long. V shed 4 bases and J 8 bases; nucleotides not matched to a gene: 12. Germline V gene sequence: CDR1 SGHRS, CDR2 YFSETQ. Supplemented by reference TRBV5-1 and TRBJ1-2, the full variable domain reads KAGVTQTPRYLIKTRGQQVTLSCSPISGHRSVSWYQQTPGQGLQFLFEYFSETQRNKGNFPGRFSGRQFSNSRSEMNVSTLELGDSALYLCASSITGGAADGYTFGSGTRLTVV.

This clonotype was detected many times. The rearrangement uses TRBV7-3 and TRBJ2-3; perhaps TRBD2 as D (7 bases). The CDR3 length is 16 residues. Trimming pared 1 base from V and 4 bases from J, leaving 15 bases between. Germline loops: CDR1 SGHTA, CDR2 FQGTGA. The CDR3 region is CASSLIGGGTPDTQYF. In DNA form, the CDR3 reads TGTGCCAGCAGCTTAATTGGGGGAGGGACACCAGATACGCAGTATTTT.

This clonotype showed up many times. J is TRBJ2-2 and V is TRBV6-1; D is perhaps TRBD1 (5 bases). The CDR3 totals 14 residues. V dropped 6 bases and J dropped 2 bases, with 10 bases sitting between them. CDR1 is MNHNS and CDR2 is SASEGT in the germline V gene. The CDR3 spells CASSWGANTGELFF. In DNA form, the CDR3 reads TGTGCCAGCAGCTGGGGCGCTAACACCGGGGAGCTGTTTTTT.

With respect to this clonotype: The junction differs from germline at one of its ends, possibly a read error. The V gene is TRBV18, the J gene TRBJ1-2; 8 positions agree with TRBD1. This CDR3 comprises 14 residues. Germline V CDR1 and CDR2: KGHSH, LQKENI. The CDR3 nucleotides read TGTGCCAGCTCCCCTGGGACAGGTTCCTATGGCTACCCCTTC. The encoded protein is CASSPGTGSYGYPF.

This clonotype has only a few counts. V is TRBV27 and J is TRBJ1-6; TRBD1 matches at 7 bases. CDR1 MNHEY and CDR2 SMNVEV come from the germline V gene (reference sequence). The CDR3 is 15 amino acids. V shed 0 bases and J 6 bases; nucleotides not matched to a gene: 2. CDR3 DNA sequence: TGTGCCAGCAGTTTATCGAGGGGGCTTAATTCACCCCTCCACTTT. This gives the protein CASSLSRGLNSPLHF.

This clonotype was counted at least ten times. The chain joins TRBV11-2 to TRBJ2-1; 10 nucleotides match TRBD1. The CDR3 runs to 16 residues. Germline V gene data show CDR1 as SGHAT and CDR2 as FQNNGV. Germline trimming cut 6 bases from V and 5 bases from J; bases unmatched to any gene: 10. The CDR3 DNA reads as TGTGCCAGCAGACAAATCAGGACAGGGGGTAACAATGAGCAGTTCTTC. The encoded protein is CASRQIRTGGNNEQFF.

This clonotype was recorded many times. The gene calls are TRBV6-9 and TRBJ1-5, with 9 bases lining up with TRBD1. The V gene end was trimmed by 0 bases and the J gene end by 3 bases; junction bases not matched to a gene: 12. The CDR3 is 19 amino acids. The germline gives CDR1 MNHGY, CDR2 SVAAGI. CDR3 loop: CASSYSSSDRGRINQPQHF. CDR3 sequence (DNA): TGTGCCAGCAGTTATTCCTCCTCCGACAGGGGGAGGATCAATCAGCCCCAGCATTTT.

This clonotype was found many times. This chain joins TRBV2 and TRBJ2-7; a possible D gene is TRBD2 (5 bases). CDR3 size: 16 residues. In germline, CDR1 is SNHLY, CDR2 FYNNEI. Trimming stripped 5 bases from V and 4 bases from J, with 21 bases between. This CDR3 is CASSRESADVGYEQYF. The CDR3 DNA reads TGTGCCAGCAGTAGGGAGTCGGCGGACGTTGGGTACGAGCAGTACTTC. Variable domain in full (rest from reference TRBV2 and TRBJ2-7): EPEVTQTPSHQVTQMGQEVILRCVPISNHLYFYWYRQILGQKVEFLVSFYNNEISEKSEIFDDQFSVERPDGSNFTLKIRSTKLEDSAMYFCASSRESADVGYEQYFGPGTRLTVT.

V is TRBV4-2 and J is TRBJ2-3; D might be TRBD2 (6 bases). Trimming cost V 0 bases and J 0 bases, with 7 bases left between them. The V gene's germline CDR1 is LGHNA and CDR2 YNFKEQ. This CDR3 is built from 15 residues. CDR3 sequence (DNA): TGTGCCAGCAGCCAAGAGAGCGGGAGCACAGATACGCAGTATTTT. Its protein product is CASSQESGSTDTQYF.

The genes are TRBV20-1 and TRBJ1-6, with D uncertain. The V end was cut by 4 bases, the J end by 6 bases, with 13 bases between. The CDR3 runs 14 residues. CDR1 and CDR2 (germline): DFQATT, SNEGSKA (reference sequence). The CDR3 nucleotides read TGCAGTGCTACTAAGCTCGGCCTTAATTCACCCCTCCACTTT. Translating gives CSATKLGLNSPLHF.

V gene TRBV3-1 combines with J gene TRBJ2-2; 9 nucleotides line up with TRBD2. The CDR3 sequence is 19 residues long. The J segment lost 4 bases and the V segment lost 4 bases, leaving 16 bases of the junction unmatched. Per germline, CDR1 LGHDT and CDR2 YNNKEL (reference sequence). CDR3 DNA sequence: TGTGCCAGCAGCCCCCTGACTAGCGGAGCATTAACGGGCACCGGGGAGCTGTTTTTT. Translated: CASSPLTSGALTGTGELFF.